This T cell receptor beta chain was recovered during a study of T cells in Graves' hyperthyroidism and ophthalmopathy (dated by TCRdb to between 2018 and 2021). About the study as a whole: Peripheral blood was collected at initial diagnosis, before any treatment. To identify distinguishing TCR V-J signatures, a discovery cohort of some 100 patients was used, comprising 43 with Graves' ophthalmopathy and some 57 with stable Graves' hyperthyroidism. Prospective prediction of ophthalmopathy was tested in an independent validation cohort consisting of 18 hyperthyroidism patients and 17 patients who later progressed to ophthalmopathy. For training and testing, the approximately 97 patients in the discovery cohort were randomly divided in a 7:3 ratio. In more than 5 Graves' hyperthyroidism patients, the study also compared T-cell repertoires from thyroid tissue with T-cell repertoires from blood. After blood sampling, hyperthyroidism patients were treated with methimazole at a starting dose of 30 mg daily, and ophthalmopathy patients were treated with high-dose intravenous methylprednisolone. TCR Vbeta CDR3 sequencing of around 130 peripheral blood samples (about 45 ophthalmopathy, about 75 hyperthyroidism and 17 progressor patients) is reported in the paper. Overall study results and their limits: Ophthalmopathy was separated from stable hyperthyroidism by a 13 V-J signature model, with approximately 85% sensitivity and about 81% specificity obtained in cross-validation and 80%/75% obtained in testing. No statistical method was used to set the sample size in advance, and investigators knew the group allocation. Most expanded thyroid clonotypes (frequency above 0.001) were also found in blood, which suggests that blood repertoires may mirror thyroid immune responses. In validation, progression to ophthalmopathy was predicted by the model with nearly 71% sensitivity and around 75% specificity, a median of approximately 6.5 months before onset.

This clonotype appeared many times. Its antigen is not yet known. Base qualities are not provided; no much larger clone lies one nucleotide away. TCR beta CDR3 regions were amplified from RNA transcripts. The first round of RT-PCR for the TCR CDR3 was performed with the HTBI primer set and the Qiagen OneStep RT-PCR kit. A second multiplex PCR round built the libraries, followed by size selection and purification. The libraries were sequenced on an Illumina HiSeq2000 using paired-end 100 bp reads. Under the source paper's analysis protocol: SOAPnuke was used to process the raw data, with reads discarded if the reads contained adapters or uncalled bases, had a mean Phred below 15, or lacked an exact constant-primer or identifier match. COPE v1.2.5 was used to merge the high-quality paired reads, and each unique nucleotide sequence was defined as a clonotype. MiTCR v1.1 was used to align clonotypes to the IMGT TRBV, TRBD and TRBJ reference segments. Analysis was restricted to V-J combinations with a frequency above 0.0001, which covered about 99% of repertoires. A TCS score was defined as the ratio between F50 (clonal expansion) and ExV (chaos), using BLOSUM62-based TCRdist between CDR3 peptides within each V-J. Welch's t-statistics and random forest reduced 450 to 600 V-J features to 10 to 15, which were used in a naive Bayes classifier (R e1071). TCRdb reanalyzed the raw reads on its own, using fastp at Q25 for trimming and MiXCR for clone calling, and kept in-frame beta chains. Each record represents a unique CDR3 protein, reported with the most common genes and DNA among its rows. The authors' filters were not applied to this entry. The sample profile shows 400,000 to 550,000 distinct CDR3 sequences; approximately 15% of them were found once. The ten largest clones capture 15% to 20% of the sample.

At the junction V is shortened by 6 bases and J by 2 bases; bases outside the gene matches: 14. The CDR3 runs 16 residues from the cysteine to the phenylalanine. Just CDR3 DNA is preserved here, 48 bases in frame from base 1. From a lookup of the germline V gene (reference sequence), CDR1 and CDR2 are DFQATT and SNEGSKA. Stable Graves' hyperthyroidism was defined as no progression to ophthalmopathy during 18 months of follow-up. Hyperthyroidism patients were newly diagnosed, had a disease duration of under 2 months, and were aged 18 to 65 years. Patients with uncontrolled infections, other autoimmune diseases, pregnancy or lactation were excluded. Diagnoses were established on the basis of clinical symptoms, serum thyroxine and TRAb, thyroid ultrasound, and orbital computed tomography. Ficoll-Paque density gradient centrifugation was used to isolate PBMCs from 10 ml of fresh peripheral blood. Trizol reagent was used to extract total RNA, and RNA quality was then checked on an Agilent 2100 Bioanalyzer.

This TCR was sampled from a young woman with Graves' hyperthyroidism. This chain is built from TRBV20-1 and TRBJ2-5, with 8 bases matching TRBD2. Sequenced: blood. At the DNA level, the sequence is TGCAGTGCCGGGGGGGGGAGCGGGCGACGACAAGAGACCCAGTACTTC. This translates into CSAGGGSGRRQETQYF.